A single T cell receptor (beta chain) is shown here with its context. Its antigen is unidentified. The record originates from a study of beta chain features in type 1 diabetes. Overall study context: Similarity in age, gender and cell yields was seen between patients and healthy donors. Study-wide points: Within patients, naive, central memory and Treg TCRB repertoires seemed more similar than within healthy donors. TCRB CDR3 length was moderately but significantly reduced in all four CD4+ subsets of Type 1 diabetes patients.

The V and J ends lost 2 bases and 3 bases, in that order; junction bases with no gene match: 3. Germline assignment: CDR1 MNHEY and CDR2 SVGAGI. The CDR3 runs 15 residues. CD45RO/CCR7/CD25/CD127/CD95/CD27 sorting isolated CD4+ naive, central memory, regulatory and stem cell-like memory cells. The isolated RNA, all of it, was reverse transcribed, so expressed TCRB transcripts were what got sequenced. Some clones are missing from TCRdb's copy, which holds only in-frame ones; the method was immunoSEQ multiplex PCR. The sample carries about 260,000 clones, around 22% recorded once. The receptor was derived from a woman younger than 45 with type 1 diabetes. Sequencing was done on a sample of naive CD4+ T cells from blood. This rearrangement joins TRBV6-5 to TRBJ2-3; 9 bases are a match to TRBD2. CDR3 residues: CASSYLAGGTDTQYF. The CDR3 DNA is TGTGCCAGCAGTTACCTTGCGGGAGGGACAGATACGCAGTATTTT.